Listed below are T cell receptor beta chains from one sample, sequenced in a study of T cells in localized non-small cell lung cancer. TCRdb keeps only in-frame clones here, not all; method: immunoSEQ multiplex PCR. The sample includes some 4,500 clones, approximately 30% of them seen just once. The specimen comprised lung tumor tissue, sampled before any cancer treatment. These receptors were collected from a man between 40 and 69 years old with stage III squamous cell lung carcinoma. The CDR3 runs from the conserved cysteine through the conserved F or W. The order of the fields is J gene, clone size, V gene, D gene, CDR3 protein, CDR3 DNA. D genes are given only for firm matches. Rows may omit the clone size; those that give it use once, few, many or a size class.

TRBJ1-3 few TRBV1 NA CASSPGVGKDGNTIYF TGCGCCAGCAGCCCCGGGGTGGGGAAAGACGGAAACACCATATATTTT
TRBJ2-1 few TRBV11-3 NA CASSVPGPGNEQFF TGTGCCAGCAGCGTCCCGGGACCGGGCAATGAGCAGTTCTTC
TRBJ1-6 NA TRBV10-2 TRBD1 CARGQDYNSPLHF TGCGCCAGGGGACAGGACTATAATTCACCCCTCCACTTT
TRBJ2-2 few TRBV9 NA CASSVVPGTGELFF TGTGCCAGCAGCGTAGTTCCGGGAACCGGGGAGCTGTTTTTT
TRBJ2-7 few TRBV28 TRBD2 CASSSAGRANEQYF TGTGCCAGCAGTTCCGCAGGGAGGGCCAACGAGCAGTACTTC
TRBJ2-4 few TRBV11-3 TRBD1 CASGEKGQGLSKNIQYF TGTGCCAGCGGAGAGAAAGGACAGGGTCTATCCAAAAACATTCAGTACTTC
TRBJ2-6 few TRBV1 NA CASSPTSGGSGANILTF TGCGCCAGCAGCCCCACCTCGGGGGGCTCTGGGGCCAACATCCTGACTTTC
TRBJ2-3 NA TRBV27 NA CATSTRGRTDTQYF TGTGCCACCTCGACCAGGGGACGCACAGATACGCAGTATTTT
TRBJ1-2 few TRBV6-8 NA CASSPRGGNYGYTF TGTGCCAGCAGTCCACGGGGCGGAAACTATGGCTACACCTTC
TRBJ2-1 once TRBV14 TRBD2 CASSLGTSGGSRQFF TGTGCCAGCAGCCTAGGGACTAGCGGGGGTTCCCGGCAGTTCTTC
TRBJ2-5 NA TRBV4-1 TRBD1 CASSQGPRTGGKETQYF TGCGCCAGCAGCCAAGGTCCCCGGACAGGGGGCAAAGAGACCCAGTACTTC
TRBJ1-5 medium-sized TRBV6-8 NA CASKPEHIGRLGNQPQHF TGTGCCAGCAAGCCGGAGCATATCGGCCGATTGGGCAATCAGCCCCAGCATTTT
TRBJ2-1 NA TRBV12-5 TRBD1 CASGTGSNEQFF TGTGCCAGTGGGACAGGCAGCAATGAGCAGTTCTTC
TRBJ2-7 NA TRBV19 NA CASTTRGAGSAEQYF TGTGCCAGTACGACACGGGGGGCAGGGTCCGCCGAGCAGTACTTC
TRBJ2-2 few TRBV6-8 NA CASSPESLGRETGELFF TGTGCCAGCAGTCCGGAATCACTAGGAAGGGAGACCGGGGAGCTGTTTTTT
TRBJ1-1 NA TRBV12-5 NA CASGLWPDSLLNTEAFF TGTGCTAGTGGTCTCTGGCCAGACAGCCTCTTGAACACTGAAGCTTTCTTT
TRBJ1-6 few TRBV19 NA CASSAPGGSYNSPLHF TGTGCCAGTAGTGCTCCCGGGGGCTCCTATAATTCACCCCTCCACTTT
TRBJ1-5 NA TRBV6-8 NA CASRTGRGNQPQHF TGTGCCAGCAGGACAGGTCGGGGAAATCAGCCCCAGCATTTT
TRBJ2-6 NA TRBV11-3 NA CASSQPGEVAGANVLTF TGTGCCAGCAGCCAACCCGGGGAGGTTGCTGGGGCCAACGTCCTGACTTTC
TRBJ2-2 few TRBV7-4 TRBD2 CASTQSGTSGTGELFF TGTGCCAGCACCCAGTCCGGGACTAGCGGAACCGGGGAGCTGTTTTTT
TRBJ1-3 NA TRBV9 NA CASSTTGSSGNTIYF TGTGCCAGCAGCACAACAGGGAGCTCTGGAAACACCATATATTTT
TRBJ2-7 few TRBV9 TRBD2 CASSVAASGGAQNEQYF TGTGCCAGCAGCGTAGCGGCGAGCGGGGGGGCCCAGAACGAGCAGTACTTC
TRBJ2-2 NA TRBV19 TRBD1 CASRDRGGTGELFF TGTGCCAGTAGGGACAGGGGAGGTACCGGGGAGCTGTTTTTT
TRBJ2-7 NA TRBV29-1 TRBD1 CSVRAGGREQYF TGCAGCGTTCGAGCAGGGGGCCGCGAGCAGTACTTC
TRBJ2-3 NA TRBV15 TRBD2 CATRDGLADSTDTQYF TGTGCCACCAGGGATGGACTAGCGGACTCCACAGATACGCAGTATTTT
TRBJ1-1 NA TRBV15 TRBD1 CATSRDRGQGGFMEAFF TGTGCCACCAGCAGAGATCGGGGACAGGGAGGGTTTATGGAAGCTTTCTTT
TRBJ2-5 medium-sized TRBV6-8 NA CASSYGPGYQETQYF TGTGCCAGCAGTTACGGCCCGGGGTATCAAGAGACCCAGTACTTC
TRBJ2-5 medium-sized TRBV10-3 NA CAISESISPAQETQYF TGTGCCATCAGTGAGTCGATTTCCCCGGCCCAAGAGACCCAGTACTTC
TRBJ2-3 NA TRBV9 NA CASSVQDSSTDTQYF TGTGCCAGCAGCGTTCAGGACTCATCCACAGATACGCAGTATTTT
TRBJ1-2 NA TRBV18 TRBD1 CASSPAGTAYGYTF TGTGCCAGCTCACCAGCCGGGACAGCTTATGGCTACACCTTC
TRBJ2-7 once TRBV19 TRBD2 CASSAAGVAGSYEQYF TGTGCCAGTAGTGCCGCCGGGGTAGCGGGGTCGTACGAGCAGTACTTC
TRBJ2-7 NA TRBV6-7 NA CASSSNYEQYF TGTGCCAGCAGTTCCAACTACGAGCAGTACTTC
TRBJ2-3 few TRBV6-8 TRBD2 CASQLAGFTDTQYF TGTGCCAGCCAGCTAGCGGGGTTCACAGATACGCAGTATTTT
TRBJ1-3 NA TRBV6-8 NA CASSYSGHLSSGNTIYF TGTGCCAGCAGTTACTCGGGACACCTCAGCTCTGGAAATACCATATATTTT
TRBJ1-2 many TRBV7-2 NA CASSLAPSDGYTF TGTGCCAGCAGCTTAGCTCCGTCAGATGGCTACACCTTC
TRBJ2-7 NA TRBV19 TRBD1 CASSNPGQGATYEQYF TGTGCCAGTAGTAACCCGGGACAGGGGGCTACCTACGAGCAGTACTTC
TRBJ2-3 NA TRBV12-5 TRBD2 CASGLMGGVTDTQYF TGTGCTAGTGGTTTAATGGGAGGGGTCACAGATACGCAGTATTTT
TRBJ1-1 NA TRBV6-8 NA CASSPLESMNTEAFF TGTGCCAGCAGTCCCCTCGAAAGCATGAACACTGAAGCTTTCTTT
TRBJ1-1 NA TRBV11-3 NA CASSLEQGTLNTEAFF TGTGCCAGCAGCTTAGAGCAGGGAACCCTGAACACTGAAGCTTTCTTT
TRBJ1-2 NA TRBV6-7 NA CASSERASRGYTF TGTGCCAGCAGTGAAAGGGCCTCAAGGGGCTACACCTTC
TRBJ2-6 medium-sized TRBV6-8 NA CAISLNPDGVSGANVLTF TGTGCCATCAGTTTGAACCCTGATGGGGTTTCTGGGGCCAACGTCCTGACTTTC
TRBJ1-1 few TRBV5-1 TRBD1 CASSGTGRNSEAFF TGCGCCAGCTCGGGGACAGGTCGAAACTCTGAAGCTTTCTTT
TRBJ1-1 NA TRBV15 NA CATSRDWGHTNTEAFF TGTGCCACCAGCAGAGATTGGGGACACACGAACACTGAAGCTTTCTTT
TRBJ1-2 few TRBV7-7 TRBD1 CASSYQGAGGSYTF TGTGCCAGCAGCTACCAGGGGGCCGGGGGTAGCTACACCTTC
TRBJ1-2 few TRBV6-7 TRBD1 CASMAGGNYGYTF TGTGCCAGCATGGCAGGGGGTAACTATGGCTACACCTTC
TRBJ1-1 NA TRBV11-3 NA CASSPAQGWGNTEAFF TGTGCCAGCAGCCCAGCACAGGGTTGGGGGAACACTGAAGCTTTCTTT
TRBJ1-5 medium-sized TRBV6-1 TRBD1 CASSEGTGLSNQPQHF TGTGCCAGCAGTGAAGGGACAGGCCTTAGCAATCAGCCCCAGCATTTT
TRBJ1-1 NA TRBV5-1 NA CASSLPAMNTEAFF TGCGCCAGCAGCTTGCCAGCGATGAACACTGAAGCTTTCTTT
TRBJ1-3 NA TRBV25-1 NA CASSDPGTVGNTIYF TGTGCCAGCAGTGATCCCGGGACTGTTGGCAACACCATATATTTT
TRBJ1-4 NA TRBV25-1 NA CASSVSWGEKLFF TGTGCCAGCAGTGTGTCCTGGGGGGAAAAACTGTTTTTT
TRBJ2-2 medium-sized TRBV7-5 NA CASSPQGDTGELFF TGTGCCAGCAGCCCCCAGGGTGACACCGGGGAGCTGTTTTTT
TRBJ2-7 NA TRBV18 NA CASSPTASSYEQYF TGTGCCAGCTCACCGACAGCTAGCTCCTACGAGCAGTACTTC